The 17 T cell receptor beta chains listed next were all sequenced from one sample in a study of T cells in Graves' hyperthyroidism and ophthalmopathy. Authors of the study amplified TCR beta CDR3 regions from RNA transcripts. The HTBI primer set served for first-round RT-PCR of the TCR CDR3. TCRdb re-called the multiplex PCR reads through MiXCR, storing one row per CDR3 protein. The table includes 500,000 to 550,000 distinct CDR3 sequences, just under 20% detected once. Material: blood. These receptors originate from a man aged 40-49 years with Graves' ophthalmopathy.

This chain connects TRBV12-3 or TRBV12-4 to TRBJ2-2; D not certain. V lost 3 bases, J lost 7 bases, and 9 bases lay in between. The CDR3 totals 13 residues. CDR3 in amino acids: CASSFGIVGELFF. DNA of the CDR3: TGTGCCAGCAGTTTCGGAATAGTCGGGGAGCTGTTTTTT.

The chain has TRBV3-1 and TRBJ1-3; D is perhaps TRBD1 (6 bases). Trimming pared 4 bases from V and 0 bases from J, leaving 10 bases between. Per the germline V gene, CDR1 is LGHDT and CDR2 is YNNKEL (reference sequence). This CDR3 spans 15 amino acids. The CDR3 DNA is TGTGCCAGCAGCCCTCAGGGGAGCTCTGGAAACACCATATATTTT. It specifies CASSPQGSSGNTIYF.

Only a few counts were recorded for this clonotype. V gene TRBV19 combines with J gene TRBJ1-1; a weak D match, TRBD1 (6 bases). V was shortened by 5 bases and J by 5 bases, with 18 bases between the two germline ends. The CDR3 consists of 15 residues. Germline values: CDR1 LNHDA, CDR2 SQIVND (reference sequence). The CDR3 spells CASSPQGGGWTEAFF. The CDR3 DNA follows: TGTGCCAGTAGTCCCCAAGGGGGAGGATGGACTGAAGCTTTCTTT.

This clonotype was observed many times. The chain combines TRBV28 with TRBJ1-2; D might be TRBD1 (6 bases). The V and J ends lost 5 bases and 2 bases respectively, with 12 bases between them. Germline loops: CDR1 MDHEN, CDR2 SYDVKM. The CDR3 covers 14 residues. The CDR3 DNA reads TGTGCCAGCAGTCCGACGACAGGCAACTATGGCTACACCTTC. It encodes CASSPTTGNYGYTF.

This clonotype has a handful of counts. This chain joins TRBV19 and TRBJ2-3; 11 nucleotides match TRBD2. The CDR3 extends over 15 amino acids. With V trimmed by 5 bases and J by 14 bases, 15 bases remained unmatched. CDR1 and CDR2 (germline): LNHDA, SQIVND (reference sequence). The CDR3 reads CASSLSGTSGPERYF. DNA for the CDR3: TGTGCCAGTAGTTTATCCGGGACTAGCGGCCCTGAGCGGTATTTT. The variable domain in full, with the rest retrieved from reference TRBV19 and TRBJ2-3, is DGGITQSPKYLFRKEGQNVTLSCEQNLNHDAMYWYRQDPGQGLRLIYYSQIVNDFQKGDIAEGYSVSREKKESFPLTVTSAQKNPTAFYLCASSLSGTSGPERYFGPGTRLTVL.

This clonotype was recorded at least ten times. The CDR3 loop reads CASNTYSESSYEQYF. For the CDR3, the DNA is TGTGCCAGCAACACATATAGCGAGAGCTCCTACGAGCAGTACTTC. The rearrangement uses TRBV11-2 and TRBJ2-7; D possibly corresponds to TRBD2 (5 bases). Germline CDR1 reads SGHAT; CDR2 reads FQNNGV. This CDR3 is built from 15 residues. The V end was cut by 7 bases, the J end by 0 bases, with 16 bases between. Looking up the rest from reference TRBV11-2 and TRBJ2-7 gives the full variable domain: EAGVAQSPRYKIIEKRQSVAFWCNPISGHATLYWYQQILGQGPKLLIQFQNNGVVDDSQLPKDRFSAERLKGVDSTLKIQPAKLEDSAVYLCASNTYSESSYEQYFGPGTRLTVT.

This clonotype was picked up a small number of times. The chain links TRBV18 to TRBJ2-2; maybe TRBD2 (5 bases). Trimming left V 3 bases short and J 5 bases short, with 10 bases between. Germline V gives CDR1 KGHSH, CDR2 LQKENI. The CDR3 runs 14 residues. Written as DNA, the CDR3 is TGTGCCAGCTCACCGTCAGAGGGAACCGGGGAGCTGTTTTTT. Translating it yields CASSPSEGTGELFF. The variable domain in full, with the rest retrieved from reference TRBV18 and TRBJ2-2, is NAGVMQNPRHLVRRRGQEARLRCSPMKGHSHVYWYRQLPEEGLKFMVYLQKENIIDESGMPKERFSAEFPKEGPSILRIQQVVRGDSAAYFCASSPSEGTGELFFGEGSRLTVL.

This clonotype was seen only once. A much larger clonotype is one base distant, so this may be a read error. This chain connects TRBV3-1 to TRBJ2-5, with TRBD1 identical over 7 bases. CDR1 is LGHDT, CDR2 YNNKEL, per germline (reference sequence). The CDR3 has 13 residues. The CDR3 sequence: CASRYGQGETQCF. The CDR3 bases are TGTGCCAGCAGGTACGGGCAGGGGGAGACCCAGTGCTTC.

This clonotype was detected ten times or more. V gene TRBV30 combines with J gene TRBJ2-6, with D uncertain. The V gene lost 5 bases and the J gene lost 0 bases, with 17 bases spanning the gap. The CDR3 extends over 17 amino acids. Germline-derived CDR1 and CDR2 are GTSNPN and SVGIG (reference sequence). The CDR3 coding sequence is TGTGCCTGGGCCCTGGCACAGACAAGCTCTGGGGCCAACGTCCTGACTTTC. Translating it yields CAWALAQTSSGANVLTF. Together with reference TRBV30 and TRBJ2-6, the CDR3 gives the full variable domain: SQTIHQWPATLVQPVGSPLSLECTVEGTSNPNLYWYRQAAGRGLQLLFYSVGIGQISSEVPQNLSASRPQDRQFILSSKKLLLSDSGFYLCAWALAQTSSGANVLTFGAGSRLTVL.

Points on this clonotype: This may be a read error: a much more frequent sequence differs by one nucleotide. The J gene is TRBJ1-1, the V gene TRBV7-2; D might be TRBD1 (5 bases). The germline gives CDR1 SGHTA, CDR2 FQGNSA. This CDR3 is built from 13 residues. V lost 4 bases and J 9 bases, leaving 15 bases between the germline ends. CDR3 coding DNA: TGTGCCAGCAGCTGGAACGCGGGGACTAAAGCTTTCTTT. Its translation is CASSWNAGTKAFF.

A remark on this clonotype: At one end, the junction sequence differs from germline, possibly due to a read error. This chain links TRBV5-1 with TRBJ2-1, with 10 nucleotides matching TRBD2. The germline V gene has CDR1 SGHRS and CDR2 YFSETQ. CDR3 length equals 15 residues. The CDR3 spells CASSSGLAVYDEQFF. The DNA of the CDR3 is TGCGCCAGCAGCTCAGGACTAGCGGTCTACGATGAGCAGTTCTTC.

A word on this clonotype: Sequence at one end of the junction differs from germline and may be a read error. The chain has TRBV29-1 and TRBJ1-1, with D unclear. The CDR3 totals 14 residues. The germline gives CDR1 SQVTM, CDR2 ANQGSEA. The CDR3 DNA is TGCGGCGTTACGGTCTCTCCTCCGCGCACTGAAGCTTTCTTT. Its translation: CGVTVSPPRTEAFF.

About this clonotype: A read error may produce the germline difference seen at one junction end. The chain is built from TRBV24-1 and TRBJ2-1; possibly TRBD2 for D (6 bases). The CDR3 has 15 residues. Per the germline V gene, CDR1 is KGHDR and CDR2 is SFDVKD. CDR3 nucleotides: TGTGCCATCAGTGCCCCGGGGGTGACCTACAATGAGCAGTTCTTC. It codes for CAISAPGVTYNEQFF.

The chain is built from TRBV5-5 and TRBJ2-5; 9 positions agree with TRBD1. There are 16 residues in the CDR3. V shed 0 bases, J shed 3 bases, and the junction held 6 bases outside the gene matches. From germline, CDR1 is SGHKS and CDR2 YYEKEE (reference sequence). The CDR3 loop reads CASSLDRDRAEETQYF. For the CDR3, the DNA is TGTGCCAGCAGCTTGGACCGGGACAGGGCTGAAGAGACCCAGTACTTC.

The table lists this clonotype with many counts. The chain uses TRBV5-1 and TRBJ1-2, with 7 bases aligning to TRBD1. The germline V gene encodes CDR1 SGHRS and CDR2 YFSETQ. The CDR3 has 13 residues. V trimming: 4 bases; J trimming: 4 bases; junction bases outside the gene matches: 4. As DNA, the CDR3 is TGCGCCAGCAGCCGGGACAGAGCCTATGGCTACACCTTC. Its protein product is CASSRDRAYGYTF.

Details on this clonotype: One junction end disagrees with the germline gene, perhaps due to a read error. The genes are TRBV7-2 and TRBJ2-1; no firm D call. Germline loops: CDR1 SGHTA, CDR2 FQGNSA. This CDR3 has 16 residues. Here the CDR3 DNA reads TGTGCCAGCAACTTAAGGGTGGCGAGCTCCTACAATGAGCAGTTCTTC. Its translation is CASNLRVASSYNEQFF.

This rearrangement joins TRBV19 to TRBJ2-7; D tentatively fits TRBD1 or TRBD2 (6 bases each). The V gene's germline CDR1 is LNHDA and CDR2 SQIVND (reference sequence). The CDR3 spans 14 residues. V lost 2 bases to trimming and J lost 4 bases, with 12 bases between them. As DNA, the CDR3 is TGTGCCAGTAGTATAACCGGGGGCCCATACGAGCAGTACTTC. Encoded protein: CASSITGGPYEQYF.